This is a list of T cell receptor beta chains from one sample in a study of response to subunit inactivated influenza vaccine. TCRdb processed the RT-PCR reads anew with MiXCR; each CDR3 protein has one entry. The table records under 500,000 distinct CDR3 sequences, 11% of them present only once. The source material was PBMCs from blood, sampled 45 days after vaccination. The receptor source for this set is a middle-aged man who received an inactivated influenza vaccine. Each CDR3 is given with its conserved first and last residue. Each record gives: V gene, CDR3 protein.

TRBV4-2	CASSSLRGPISGANVLTF
TRBV20-1	CSATGRAGGIYNEQFF
TRBV3-1	CASSLSGGPGQFF
TRBV10-3	CAISESATKNIQYF
TRBV28	CASSSGGLTSYNEQFF
TRBV27	CASSRTVYNQPQHF
TRBV5-1	CASSRLGQNTGELFF
TRBV7-2	CASSLGGGDEKLFF
TRBV6-5	CASSYSPAGGPYEQYF
TRBV12-3/TRBV12-4	CASSYGQYEQYF
TRBV6-2/TRBV6-3	CASSLQGPAYEQYF
TRBV4-3	CASSQEGLIGEKLFF
TRBV5-1	CASSFAGQDYEQYF
TRBV5-4	CASSVHGTSGGPSTDTQYF
TRBV20-1	CSARDGSQNTEAFF
TRBV20-1	CSARELAGGRPDTQYF
TRBV28	CASSLLQLAGGYGGEQFF
TRBV6-1	CASFSMDRPYEQYF
TRBV2	CASSVRGYEQYF
TRBV7-9	CASSSGQGDGGNQPQHF
TRBV7-9	CASRLNEGGGWNTQYF
TRBV7-9	CASKGESGEQYF
TRBV6-5	CASRFRGEQFF
TRBV5-1	CASSGQGIVTEAFF
TRBV6-1	CASSEAGARGEQYF
TRBV6-5	CASSSQMYEQYF
TRBV15	CATSYRDRGGEQFF
TRBV5-1	CASSLGQGSTGELFF
TRBV20-1	CSARKGYRGSEQFF
TRBV7-2	CASSRGTGSARDHEQFF
TRBV5-5	CASSERTRTSGSTEQFF
TRBV18	CASSPGRTYEQYF
TRBV4-3	CASSQVIQLTGSGNTGELFF
TRBV4-2	CASSQVGDLVEQYF
TRBV11-2	CASSASAGVNNEQFF
TRBV4-3	CASSQIQGGNEKLFF
TRBV28	CASRASLDRKGYTF
TRBV7-9	CASSKDRGRRTGELFF
TRBV11-2	CASSFIGGQETQYF
TRBV11-2	CASSLEGTGLFYNSPLHF
TRBV7-2	CASSLETNSPLHF
TRBV6-1	CASIPASASPYNEQFF
TRBV7-2	CASSLVAGGAYEQYF
TRBV7-9	CASSSKGSDSGNTIYF
TRBV20-1	CSADPGQGYNEQFF
TRBV12-3/TRBV12-4	CASRSGGAHTGELFF
TRBV30	CAWSARDFGVYEQYF
TRBV5-1	CASSPRLSQEGTQYF
TRBV20-1	CSARSRTGYNSPLHF
TRBV20-1	CSAAGTRVYEQYF
TRBV5-1	CASSQGPSNDEQFF
TRBV28	CASSLLSGGANYGYTF
TRBV12-3/TRBV12-4	CASTGTGETNEKLFF
TRBV20-1	CSAFRTGGEQYF
TRBV20-1	CSAVTGLNTEAFF
TRBV7-2	CASSPRGRISTDTQYF
TRBV5-1	CASSSRQPGPSTDTQYF